These 31 T cell receptor beta chains share one sample of origin, sequenced in a study of T cell responses to AZD1222 COVID-19 vaccine. Here immunoSEQ multiplex PCR was the method, and the copy in TCRdb shows in-frame clones only, minus some. The sample lists about 76,000 clones; approximately 87% were seen once. The sequencing used peripheral blood, collected on day 0 of MenACWY control vaccination. These receptor sequences come from an adult in good health.

The chain has TRBV7-2 and TRBJ2-7; 7 positions match TRBD2. The CDR3 has 16 amino acids. The junction had 11 bases not matched to a gene; V was cut back by 1 base and J by 5 bases. Germline-derived CDR1 and CDR2 are SGHTA and FQGNSA. CDR3 loop: CASSLEVLAVVHEQYF. The CDR3, as DNA: TGTGCCAGCAGCTTAGAGGTGCTAGCGGTGGTTCACGAGCAGTACTTC.

This sequence joins TRBV7-2 and TRBJ2-1; D gene uncertain. Trimming took 5 bases from V and 0 from J, leaving 11 bases between them. This CDR3 contains 15 residues. CDR1 and CDR2 (germline): SGHTA, FQGNSA. The chain's CDR3 is CASSLTVSSYNEQFF. The CDR3 nucleotides read TGTGCCAGCAGCCTAACAGTAAGCTCCTACAATGAGCAGTTCTTC.

The V and J genes are TRBV14 and TRBJ2-5; 10 bases are shared with TRBD2. CDR3 length: 15 amino acids. Germline V gives CDR1 SGHDN, CDR2 FVKESK. After removal of 1 base from V and 4 bases from J, the junction contained 3 bases not matched to a gene. In DNA, the CDR3 is TGTGCCAGCAGCCAAGTTCTAGCGGGAGCAGAGACCCAGTACTTC. As protein: CASSQVLAGAETQYF. Complete variable domain (other parts from reference TRBV14 and TRBJ2-5): EAGVTQFPSHSVIEKGQTVTLRCDPISGHDNLYWYRRVMGKEIKFLLHFVKESKQDESGMPNNRFLAERTGGTYSTLKVQPAELEDSGVYFCASSQVLAGAETQYFGPGTRLLVL.

The chain combines TRBV27 with TRBJ2-2, with 9 bases matching TRBD1. Germline CDR1 and CDR2: MNHEY and SMNVEV (reference sequence). With V trimmed by 6 bases and J by 1 base, 9 bases remained unmatched. This CDR3 comprises 17 residues. In DNA, the CDR3 is TGTGCCAGCAGCTACAGCGGGACAGGGTGGAACACCGGGGAGCTGTTTTTT. Translating it yields CASSYSGTGWNTGELFF.

J is TRBJ1-1 and V is TRBV6-5; maybe TRBD1 (6 bases). The CDR3 contains 13 residues. Trimming took off 7 bases at V and 4 bases at J, with 13 bases between the two ends. Germline V gene lookup returns CDR1 MNHEY and CDR2 SVGAGI. CDR3 amino acids: CASKGGAGTEAFF. The CDR3 nucleotides are TGTGCCAGCAAAGGGGGAGCTGGCACTGAAGCTTTCTTT.

The rearrangement links TRBV4-3 to TRBJ2-3; 13 nucleotides align to TRBD2. V dropped 0 bases and J dropped 2; count of bases not matched to a gene: 2. Germline V gives CDR1 LGHNA, CDR2 YSLEER. CDR3 length: 17 residues. Here the CDR3 reads CASSQEGTSGITDTQYF. In DNA form, the CDR3 reads TGCGCCAGCAGCCAAGAGGGGACTAGCGGGATCACAGATACGCAGTATTTT.

This chain connects TRBV27 to TRBJ2-3; D call uncertain. This CDR3 spans 12 amino acids. Trimming took off 5 bases at V and 2 bases at J, with 5 bases between the two ends. CDR1 is MNHEY and CDR2 is SMNVEV in the germline V gene (reference sequence). CDR3 region: CASSPATDTQYF. The CDR3 region has the DNA TGTGCCAGCAGTCCCGCCACAGATACGCAGTATTTT.

The chain has TRBV27 and TRBJ1-2; possibly TRBD1 for D (5 bases). Between the trimmed V and J ends, which lost 8 bases and 0 bases, there was a span of 13 bases. CDR1 is MNHEY, CDR2 SMNVEV, per germline (reference sequence). This CDR3 has 14 residues. The CDR3 loop reads CASSGGTSNYGYTF. Written as DNA, the CDR3 is TGTGCCAGCTCGGGAGGGACCTCTAACTATGGCTACACCTTC.

The chain has TRBV6-1 and TRBJ1-2; no clear D gene. V lost 1 base to trimming and J lost 4 bases, with 10 bases between them. This CDR3 comprises 14 residues. Germline CDR1 and CDR2: MNHNS and SASEGT. CDR3 amino acids: CASSEVRESYGYTF. As DNA, the CDR3 is TGTGCCAGCAGTGAAGTACGGGAGTCCTATGGCTACACCTTC.

In its sample, this clone was seen a few times. V is TRBV30 and J is TRBJ1-5; D is ambiguous. The germline V gene has CDR1 GTSNPN and CDR2 SVGIG (reference sequence). The length of the CDR3 is 14 residues. The V and J ends lost 1 base and 1 base respectively, with 8 bases between them. The CDR3, as DNA: TGTGCCTGGAGTGCCGACGGGAGCAATCAGCCCCAGCATTTT. It specifies CAWSADGSNQPQHF. Using reference TRBV30 and TRBJ1-5 for the parts outside the CDR3, the full variable domain is SQTIHQWPATLVQPVGSPLSLECTVEGTSNPNLYWYRQAAGRGLQLLFYSVGIGQISSEVPQNLSASRPQDRQFILSSKKLLLSDSGFYLCAWSADGSNQPQHFGDGTRLSIL.

V gene TRBV28 combines with J gene TRBJ1-1, with D tentatively TRBD1 (6 bases). This CDR3 contains 16 residues. Trimming left V 2 bases short and J 5 bases short, with 18 bases between. From germline, CDR1 is MDHEN and CDR2 SYDVKM. CDR3 in DNA: TGTGCCAGCAGTTTACCGGGGGCCACGAGTGGTACTGAAGCTTTCTTT. Amino acids: CASSLPGATSGTEAFF.

This chain uses TRBV3-1 (or the pseudogene TRBV3-2) with TRBJ1-1; a weak D match, TRBD1 (5 bases). Germline lookup yields CDR1 LGHDT and CDR2 YNNKEL (reference sequence). Trimming shortened V by 4 bases and J by 0 bases, and 15 bases separated the two germline ends. The CDR3 length is 16 residues. The CDR3 spells CASSRDGEGMNTEAFF. DNA of the CDR3: TGTGCCAGCAGCCGCGACGGTGAGGGGATGAACACTGAAGCTTTCTTT.

The J gene is TRBJ1-5, the V gene TRBV6-4; weak D call: TRBD1 (5 bases). Trimming pared 6 bases from V and 4 bases from J, leaving 10 bases between. The germline V gene encodes CDR1 MRHNA and CDR2 SNTAGT. The CDR3 runs 13 residues. The CDR3 loop is CASSETANQPQHF. The CDR3, as DNA: TGTGCCAGCAGCGAGACAGCAAATCAGCCCCAGCATTTT.

The CDR3 here is CSVEYRGRRYGYTF. CDR3 in DNA: TGCAGCGTTGAATACAGGGGGCGACGCTATGGCTACACCTTC. V and J are TRBV29-1 and TRBJ1-2, with 9 bases lining up with TRBD1. The V and J ends lost 2 bases and 4 bases, in that order; junction bases with no gene match: 5. The CDR3 loop spans 14 amino acids. Germline CDR1 reads SQVTM; CDR2 reads ANQGSEA.

The chain carries TRBV3-1 (or the pseudogene TRBV3-2) and TRBJ2-7; D may be TRBD1 (5 bases). There are 16 residues in the CDR3. The ends were cut back, 5 bases at V and 6 bases at J, with 23 bases in the middle. Germline V gene lookup returns CDR1 LGHDT and CDR2 YNNKEL (reference sequence). The CDR3 nucleotides are TGTGCCAGCAGCACTACAGTGGGGCTTTCGAGGTGCGAGCAGTACTTC. Protein: CASSTTVGLSRCEQYF.

The CDR3 region has the DNA TGTGCCAGCTCACCCGACAGAAGCTATGGCTACACCTTC. Its protein product is CASSPDRSYGYTF. The rearrangement links TRBV18 to TRBJ1-2, with D perhaps matching TRBD1 (5 bases). The CDR3 loop spans 13 amino acids. Per germline, CDR1 KGHSH and CDR2 LQKENI. V shed 3 bases and J shed 4 bases, with 9 bases lying between them.

The chain joins TRBV28 to TRBJ2-3, with D hard to call. This CDR3 has 13 residues. The germline V and J ends were trimmed by 2 bases and 6 bases, with 9 bases remaining between them. Germline CDR1 and CDR2: MDHEN and SYDVKM. Here the CDR3 reads CASSLGSWDTQYF. The DNA of the CDR3 is TGTGCCAGCAGTTTAGGATCGTGGGATACGCAGTATTTT.

V gene TRBV5-6 combines with J gene TRBJ2-7, with D uncertain. Germline assignment: CDR1 SGHDT and CDR2 YYEEEE. The CDR3 contains 14 residues. Between the trimmed V and J ends, which lost 4 bases and 2 bases, there was a span of 13 bases. The CDR3 here is CASSPSMGPYEQYF. Here the CDR3 DNA reads TGTGCCAGCAGCCCCTCGATGGGTCCCTACGAGCAGTACTTC. Supplemented by reference TRBV5-6 and TRBJ2-7, the full variable domain reads DAGVTQSPTHLIKTRGQQVTLRCSPKSGHDTVSWYQQALGQGPQFIFQYYEEEERQRGNFPDRFSGHQFPNYSSELNVNALLLGDSALYLCASSPSMGPYEQYFGPGTRLTVT.

The genes are TRBV4-3 and TRBJ2-1, with 12 bases fitting TRBD2. Losses at the gene ends were 3 bases for V and 7 bases for J; bases not matched to a gene: 4. This CDR3 comprises 15 residues. Germline CDR1 is LGHNA and CDR2 is YSLEER. CDR3 loop: CASSQGTSGQNEQFF. CDR3 coding DNA: TGCGCCAGCAGCCAGGGGACTAGCGGGCAAAATGAGCAGTTCTTC.

The gene calls are TRBV9 and TRBJ2-7, with 7 bases identical to TRBD2. This CDR3 has 14 residues. The germline V gene encodes CDR1 SGDLS and CDR2 YYNGEE. Germline trimming cut 0 bases from V and 3 bases from J; bases unmatched to any gene: 3. CDR3 loop: CASSVGLASYEQYF. As DNA, the CDR3 is TGTGCCAGCAGCGTAGGACTAGCTAGCTACGAGCAGTACTTC.

J is TRBJ2-7 and V is TRBV7-9; no reliable D call. The germline gives CDR1 SEHNR, CDR2 FQNEAQ (reference sequence). Deletions cut 5 bases from V and 5 bases from J, with 10 bases between. This CDR3 has 12 residues. Written as DNA, the CDR3 is TGTGCCAGCAGCCACCCAGGCCACGAGCAGTACTTC. Protein product: CASSHPGHEQYF.

This chain uses TRBV3-1 (or the pseudogene TRBV3-2) with TRBJ2-5; D remains ambiguous. This CDR3 is built from 15 residues. Germline CDR1 LGHDT, CDR2 YNNKEL (reference sequence). Trimming removed 4 bases from V and 3 bases from J, with 15 bases in between. CDR3 sequence (DNA): TGTGCCAGCAGCCGAAACGGACGGCAGGAAGAGACCCAGTACTTC. Protein product: CASSRNGRQEETQYF.

This chain uses TRBV19 with TRBJ2-7; D is possibly TRBD2 (6 bases). Germline CDR1 LNHDA, CDR2 SQIVND (reference sequence). V lost 1 base to trimming and J lost 3 bases, with 13 bases between them. The CDR3 extends over 15 amino acids. The CDR3 loop is CASSIASVAGYEQYF. CDR3 bases: TGTGCCAGTAGTATAGCTAGCGTCGCGGGCTACGAGCAGTACTTC. Filled out from reference TRBV19 and TRBJ2-7, the complete variable domain reads DGGITQSPKYLFRKEGQNVTLSCEQNLNHDAMYWYRQDPGQGLRLIYYSQIVNDFQKGDIAEGYSVSREKKESFPLTVTSAQKNPTAFYLCASSIASVAGYEQYFGPGTRLTVT.

The chain recombines TRBV29-1 with TRBJ2-3; 14 nucleotides line up with TRBD2. V gave up 7 bases and J gave up 3 bases; unmatched junction bases: 6. CDR3 length: 15 amino acids. The germline gives CDR1 SQVTM, CDR2 ANQGSEA. For the CDR3, the DNA is TGCAGCGCTCCGGGACTAGCGGGAGCAACAGATACGCAGTATTTT. As protein: CSAPGLAGATDTQYF.

This rearrangement joins TRBV19 to TRBJ2-1, with unresolved D. V lost 4 bases to trimming and J lost 4 bases, with 5 bases between them. CDR1 is LNHDA, CDR2 SQIVND, per germline (reference sequence). CDR3 length: 12 residues. This CDR3 is CASSRGYNEQFF. Written as DNA, the CDR3 is TGTGCCAGTAGTAGGGGATACAATGAGCAGTTCTTC.

V is TRBV18 and J is TRBJ1-4; a weak D match, TRBD1 (6 bases). The V end lost 5 bases, the J end lost 3 bases, and 10 bases lay between the germline ends. Looked up from germline, CDR1 is KGHSH and CDR2 is LQKENI. The CDR3 totals 14 residues. CDR3 nucleotide sequence: TGTGCCAGCTCAGAACAGGGTCCTAATGAAAAACTGTTTTTT. It yields the protein CASSEQGPNEKLFF.

J is TRBJ2-7 and V is TRBV5-8; D is perhaps TRBD1 (5 bases). Germline CDR1 reads SGHTS; CDR2 reads YDEGEE. V was clipped by 4 bases and J by 4 bases, with 18 bases between them. The CDR3 runs 15 residues. This CDR3 is CASSPQGQIGYEQYF. In DNA form, the CDR3 reads TGTGCCAGCAGCCCGCAGGGTCAAATAGGTTACGAGCAGTACTTC.

The chain is built from TRBV4-2 and TRBJ2-5, with a weak D call TRBD1 (7 bases). V was clipped by 1 base and J by 0 bases, with 15 bases between them. This CDR3 is built from 17 residues. Germline V gives CDR1 LGHNA, CDR2 YNFKEQ. The CDR3 bases are TGTGCCAGCAGCCAAGTTGGGAGGACAGGATACCAAGAGACCCAGTACTTC. This sequence encodes CASSQVGRTGYQETQYF.

This clone came up a few times. V is TRBV5-6 and J is TRBJ1-5, with TRBD1 matching over 7 bases. The CDR3 sequence is 16 residues long. With V trimmed by 0 bases and J by 6 bases, 9 bases remained unmatched. CDR1 is SGHDT, CDR2 YYEEEE, per germline. The CDR3 reads CASSLAGQGGIQPQHF. In nucleotides, the CDR3 is TGTGCCAGCAGCTTGGCTGGCCAGGGGGGGATTCAGCCCCAGCATTTT.

The rearrangement links TRBV18 to TRBJ1-2; 8 bases line up with TRBD1. Germline CDR1 is KGHSH and CDR2 is LQKENI. This CDR3 is built from 15 residues. V shed 2 bases and J 8 bases; nucleotides not matched to a gene: 10. The CDR3 DNA is TGTGCCAGCTCACCAGGGGACAGGACGGTTGCGGGCTACACCTTC. It translates to CASSPGDRTVAGYTF.

The rearrangement uses TRBV5-5 and TRBJ2-5; D perhaps matches TRBD1 (5 bases). The CDR3 sequence is 15 residues long. Germline CDR1 SGHKS, CDR2 YYEKEE (reference sequence). The V and J ends lost 4 bases and 4 bases respectively, with 17 bases between them. The CDR3 DNA follows: TGTGCCAGCAGCGTCCTGGGGCTAAGGGGAGAGACCCAGTACTTC. Its translation is CASSVLGLRGETQYF.